The TCR beta chain described here comes from a study of beta chain features in type 1 diabetes. Overall study findings and caveats: All four CD4+ subsets of Type 1 diabetes patients contained TCRB CDR3s that were moderately but significantly shorter.

It was via CD45RO/CCR7/CD25/CD127/CD95/CD27 that CD4+ naive, central memory, regulatory and stem cell-like memory cells were sorted. Populations isolated by sorting all had purity greater than 95%. Remarks on this clone: Antigen specificity is unknown.

This CDR3 spans 15 amino acids. Trimming took off 0 bases at V and 0 bases at J, with 7 bases between the two ends. Per the germline V gene, CDR1 is SGDLS and CDR2 is YYNGEE. The study reverse transcribed the entire isolated RNA, so it sequenced expressed TCRB transcripts. Assay: immunoSEQ multiplex PCR; the TCRdb copy retains only in-frame clones and omits some. Of over 200,000 clones listed, 11% are singletons. Sequences were obtained from naive CD4+ T cells from blood. The TCR was taken from a man in his thirties or forties with type 1 diabetes. V usage is TRBV9 and J usage is TRBJ1-3, with D unresolved. In nucleotides, the CDR3 is TGTGCCAGCAGCGTAGCGCCCAGCTCTGGAAACACCATATATTTT. It translates to CASSVAPSSGNTIYF.